Listed below are T cell receptor beta chains from one sample, sequenced in a study of response to subunit inactivated influenza vaccine. TCRdb processed the RT-PCR reads anew with MiXCR; each CDR3 protein has one entry. The sample has roughly 460,000 distinct CDR3 sequences, around 9.9% seen once. The sample consisted of PBMCs from blood, taken 45 days after vaccination. These receptors came from a man aged 50 to 60 who received an inactivated influenza vaccine. The CDR3 runs from the conserved cysteine through the conserved F or W. Each record gives: CDR3 DNA, CDR3 protein, V gene, D gene, clone size, J gene. A D gene is named only where the DNA matches it firmly. Clone size, where shown, is once, few, many, or a class for clones that have expanded.

TGTGCCAGCAGTTTTGCCTTAGCCACCGGGGAGCTGTTTTTT,CASSFALATGELFF,TRBV12-3/TRBV12-4,.,.,TRBJ2-2
TGCAGTGCTAGTAGGAGCGGGAGGGTCTACATTCAGTACTTC,CSASRSGRVYIQYF,TRBV20-1,TRBD2,.,TRBJ2-4
TGTGCCAGCAGCTCAAGACTAGCGGGAGGGGGAGATACGCAGTATTTT,CASSSRLAGGGDTQYF,TRBV5-4,TRBD2,few,TRBJ2-3
TGTGCCAGCAGCTTAGAAGTCCCCCAACAAGAGACCCAGTACTTC,CASSLEVPQQETQYF,TRBV7-6,.,many,TRBJ2-5
TGTGCCAGCAGCTTCACGAGGGGGTCTAGCGGGAATGACAATGAGCAGTTCTTC,CASSFTRGSSGNDNEQFF,TRBV11-2,TRBD2,many,TRBJ2-1
TGTGCCAGCAGCAAAGCGGCTAAACAGGGGATGAACCAAGAGACCCAGTACTTC,CASSKAAKQGMNQETQYF,TRBV21-1,.,many,TRBJ2-5
TGTGCCAGCAGCTTAGAGCACCATCCCTCCTACGAGCAGTACTTC,CASSLEHHPSYEQYF,TRBV7-3,.,few,TRBJ2-7
TGCGCCAGCAGCCATAAAGCTCAGACAGGGATTGAGACCCAGTACTTC,CASSHKAQTGIETQYF,TRBV4-3,TRBD1,.,TRBJ2-5
TGCGCCAGCAGCCCGACCCGGGGTGGTAGTGATGTCTACACCTTC,CASSPTRGGSDVYTF,TRBV5-1,.,few,TRBJ1-2
TGTGCCACCAGTGACCCAGGACTAGCGCGGGGGGATGAGCAGTTCTTC,CATSDPGLARGDEQFF,TRBV24-1,TRBD2,.,TRBJ2-1
TGTGCCAGCAGCTTAGCCAGGACGTTCCAAGAGACCCAGTACTTC,CASSLARTFQETQYF,TRBV7-2,.,few,TRBJ2-5
TGCGCCAGCAGCTTGGATGGACAGGGACGCGGCTACACCTTC,CASSLDGQGRGYTF,TRBV5-1,TRBD1,many,TRBJ1-2
TGCGCCAGCAGCTTCGTCGAAGGCCAAGAGACCCAGTACTTC,CASSFVEGQETQYF,TRBV5-1,.,.,TRBJ2-5
TGTGCCAGCAGCAGACAGGCACAAGAGACCCAGTACTTC,CASSRQAQETQYF,TRBV6-2/TRBV6-3,.,.,TRBJ2-5
TGTGCCAGCAGCTTTAGCAGGGGTCGAAACAATGAGCAGTTCTTC,CASSFSRGRNNEQFF,TRBV11-1,.,.,TRBJ2-1
TGCGCCAGCAGCCAAGATGATGGGTTCCTCTCTGGGGCCAACGTCCTGACTTTC,CASSQDDGFLSGANVLTF,TRBV4-1,.,few,TRBJ2-6
TGCGCCAGCAGCCCTTCGTTAACTGGGGCCAACGTCCTGACTTTC,CASSPSLTGANVLTF,TRBV4-3,.,few,TRBJ2-6
TGCGCCAGCAGTACAAGGGAGACAGATTCCTACGAGCAGTACTTC,CASSTRETDSYEQYF,TRBV4-1,.,few,TRBJ2-7
TGTGCCAGCAGGGCAAGCGGGACTAGCTCCTACAATGAGCAGTTCTTC,CASRASGTSSYNEQFF,TRBV12-3/TRBV12-4,TRBD2,few,TRBJ2-1
TGCGCCAGCAGCTTGTTTTCCGTTGAGGAGACCCAGTACTTC,CASSLFSVEETQYF,TRBV5-1,.,few,TRBJ2-5
TGTGCCAGCAGCCGAACAGGGTTAGGCTATGGCTACACCTTC,CASSRTGLGYGYTF,TRBV6-1,.,many,TRBJ1-2
TGTGCCAGCAGCCAAACGAGGGCCACAGATACGCAGTATTTT,CASSQTRATDTQYF,TRBV7-9,.,.,TRBJ2-3
TGTGCCAGCAGCTTAGCGGACTCCGTAGGGACCCAGTACTTC,CASSLADSVGTQYF,TRBV7-2,.,few,TRBJ2-5
TGTGCCAGCTCACCACCGGTCCGCACCGGGGAGCTGTTTTTT,CASSPPVRTGELFF,TRBV18,.,few,TRBJ2-2
TGTGCCACCAGCAGAGGAGCACTGCAGGAGGGGGCGGGCTACACCTTC,CATSRGALQEGAGYTF,TRBV15,TRBD1,few,TRBJ1-2
TGTGCCAGCCAACTAGGGGGACAAGAGACCCAGTACTTC,CASQLGGQETQYF,TRBV2,.,.,TRBJ2-5
TGCAGTGCTAGAGATAGGACATCGTACGAGCAGTACTTC,CSARDRTSYEQYF,TRBV20-1,.,few,TRBJ2-7
TGTGCCAGCAGTTTAGTCCTGGGGGGGTACGAGCAGTACTTC,CASSLVLGGYEQYF,TRBV12-3/TRBV12-4,TRBD2,few,TRBJ2-7
TGCAGTCCAAGCATGCAGCGGGGAGCTAGCGTGGATACGCAGTATTTT,CSPSMQRGASVDTQYF,TRBV20-1,TRBD2,.,TRBJ2-3
TGTGCCACGACGACAGGGTCTGGGGCCAACGTCCTGACTTTC,CATTTGSGANVLTF,TRBV10-3,TRBD1,few,TRBJ2-6
TGTGCCAGCAGCGGGGTACTCGTCGGAAACGAGCAGTACTTC,CASSGVLVGNEQYF,TRBV2,.,.,TRBJ2-7
TGTGCCAGCAGCTTACAGATAGCGGGGGCGATCACAGATACGCAGTATTTT,CASSLQIAGAITDTQYF,TRBV7-6,TRBD2,few,TRBJ2-3
TGTGCCAGCAGTTACCTAGCGGGGAGCCCAAATGAGCAGTTCTTC,CASSYLAGSPNEQFF,TRBV6-5,TRBD2,few,TRBJ2-1
TGCAGCGCCCACGTCAGTTATGGCTACACCTTC,CSAHVSYGYTF,TRBV29-1,.,many,TRBJ1-2
TGCAGCGTTGTCCGCGGGTTGGGAAATGAGCAGTTCTTC,CSVVRGLGNEQFF,TRBV29-1,.,.,TRBJ2-1
TGTGCCAGCAGCTTTATTTTGGGGGGGATGGGTGAGCAGTTCTTC,CASSFILGGMGEQFF,TRBV11-2,TRBD2,once,TRBJ2-1
TGTGCCAGCAGCAAAGGACTAGCGGGAGTTCACGAGCAGTACTTC,CASSKGLAGVHEQYF,TRBV21-1,.,few,TRBJ2-7
TGTGCCAGCAGCCAAGAGGTGAGGGCAGCACCGTCCTACAATGAGCAGTTCTTC,CASSQEVRAAPSYNEQFF,TRBV4-2,.,few,TRBJ2-1
TGTGCCACCAGCAGAGAAAGTGGCCAACCCGGCTCCTACGAGCAGTACTTC,CATSRESGQPGSYEQYF,TRBV15,.,few,TRBJ2-7
TGCAGTGCTGAGCCCGGGACTAGGGCTTCAGATACGCAGTATTTT,CSAEPGTRASDTQYF,TRBV20-1,TRBD2,.,TRBJ2-3
TGTGCCAGCACCGCCGGGACAGGGGGATCCGAGCAGTACTTC,CASTAGTGGSEQYF,TRBV9,TRBD1,few,TRBJ2-7
TGTGCCAGCAGCACTCTTAACTATGGCTACACCTTC,CASSTLNYGYTF,TRBV28,.,many,TRBJ1-2
TGCAGTGCTAGAGGGGACCCGGGGGCTGAAAAACTGTTTTTT,CSARGDPGAEKLFF,TRBV20-1,.,few,TRBJ1-4
TGCGCCAGCAGCCAATCCTCGTGGGGGCGCAGTTCACCCCTCCACTTT,CASSQSSWGRSSPLHF,TRBV4-1,.,.,TRBJ1-6
TGTGCCATCAGCGCGTACCACAGGGTCCCACAAGAGACCCAGTACTTC,CAISAYHRVPQETQYF,TRBV10-3,.,few,TRBJ2-5
TGTGCCAGCCTTAAGGGCTCGAACACTGAAGCTTTCTTT,CASLKGSNTEAFF,TRBV18,.,.,TRBJ1-1
TGTGCCAGCAGCTTTTTGGGTAGGGATACGCAGTATTTT,CASSFLGRDTQYF,TRBV7-2,.,many,TRBJ2-3
TGTGCCAGCAGCCAAGAGCATAGGTGGCAAGAGACCCAGTACTTC,CASSQEHRWQETQYF,TRBV4-2,.,.,TRBJ2-5
TGTGCCAGCAGTCGACAGGGTTGGAATCAGCCCCAGCATTTT,CASSRQGWNQPQHF,TRBV3-1,TRBD1,few,TRBJ1-5
TGTGCCAGCAGCTTCGAACAGGGACCCTACAATGAGCAGTTCTTC,CASSFEQGPYNEQFF,TRBV11-1,.,few,TRBJ2-1
TGTGCCAGCAGTTACGAGTCTAGCGATTCCTACGAGCAGTACTTC,CASSYESSDSYEQYF,TRBV6-5,.,many,TRBJ2-7
TGTGCCAGCAGTTTATATGTCGGTGAGCAGTTCTTC,CASSLYVGEQFF,TRBV27,.,many,TRBJ2-1
TGTGCCAGCAGTCACGGACTAGTAGAAGATACGCAGTATTTT,CASSHGLVEDTQYF,TRBV6-5,TRBD2,.,TRBJ2-3
TGCAGTGCTAGAGAGATTGCCAGCTCGAACACCGGGGAGCCGTTTTTT,CSAREIASSNTGEPFF,TRBV20-1,.,.,TRBJ2-2